Listed below are T cell receptor beta chains from one sample, sequenced in a study of T cell repertoires in cytomegalovirus infection. The antigens these receptors bind are not known. TCRdb reprocessed the reads via MiXCR and lists one record per CDR3 protein. The sample consists of about 71,000 distinct CDR3 sequences, around 20% of them appearing once. The material sequenced was CD8+ T cells from cultured PBMCs, taken from culture after CMV antigen stimulation. These receptors were taken from a human donor in good health (CMV status not recorded). Some clones in this sample may be carry-over from other donors' samples. Each CDR3 is given with its conserved first and last residue. The D gene is left open where the match is weak. Only some rows state a clone size, as once, few, many or a class for expanded clones.

size,J,V,D,CDR3,DNA
.,TRBJ2-1,TRBV2,TRBD1,CASRDRRQEQFF,TGTGCCAGCAGGGACAGGAGGCAGGAGCAGTTCTTC
few,TRBJ1-6,TRBV12-3/TRBV12-4,.,CACGGNSPLHF,TGTGCCTGCGGTGGCAATTCACCCCTCCACTTT
.,TRBJ2-3,TRBV7-2,TRBD2,CASSPVAGKTDTQYF,TGTGCCAGCAGCCCGGTAGCGGGGAAAACAGATACGCAGTATTTT
.,TRBJ2-5,TRBV11-2,.,CASSLNGPGVQETQYF,TGTGCCAGCAGCTTAAACGGCCCAGGGGTCCAAGAGACCCAGTACTTC
.,TRBJ2-7,TRBV4-1,.,CASSQAPTYEQYF,TGCGCCAGCAGCCAAGCGCCGACCTACGAGCAGTACTTC
.,TRBJ1-2,TRBV7-2,.,CASSLEGPPGSYTF,TGTGCCAGCAGCTTAGAGGGACCGCCGGGGAGCTACACCTTC
.,TRBJ2-1,TRBV27,.,CASSFTTMGANEQFF,TGTGCCAGCAGTTTTACCACGATGGGGGCCAATGAGCAGTTCTTC
few,TRBJ2-7,TRBV11-2,TRBD1,CASSPYHHWAGGYEQYF,TGTGCCAGCAGCCCATACCACCACTGGGCAGGGGGCTACGAGCAGTACTTC
few,TRBJ1-1,TRBV20-1,.,CSARLPENTEAFF,TGCAGTGCCCGACTCCCGGAGAACACTGAAGCTTTCTTT
.,TRBJ1-3,TRBV7-2,.,CASSLDGSSGNTIYF,TGTGCCAGCAGCTTAGATGGGAGCTCTGGAAACACCATATATTTT
.,TRBJ2-1,TRBV7-8,TRBD2,CASSLGLAGADEQFF,TGTGCCAGCAGCCTCGGACTAGCGGGGGCGGATGAGCAGTTCTTC
few,TRBJ2-7,TRBV9,.,CASSVGRGSPYEQYF,TGTGCCAGCAGCGTAGGACGAGGGAGCCCCTACGAGCAGTACTTC
few,TRBJ2-1,TRBV6-5,.,CASSYSQGLEQFF,TGTGCCAGCAGTTACTCACAGGGCCTTGAGCAGTTCTTC
.,TRBJ2-7,TRBV12-3/TRBV12-4,.,CASSWGNEQYF,TGTGCCAGCAGTTGGGGCAACGAGCAGTACTTC
few,TRBJ1-1,TRBV7-8,.,CASSPEGGLGLNTEAFF,TGTGCCAGCAGCCCCGAGGGGGGTCTGGGACTGAACACTGAAGCTTTCTTT
few,TRBJ2-7,TRBV19,.,CASREGPGREQYF,TGTGCCAGTAGGGAAGGCCCTGGTCGTGAGCAGTACTTC
few,TRBJ2-7,TRBV7-9,.,CASSPDSSYEQYF,TGTGCCAGCAGCCCGGACAGCTCCTACGAGCAGTACTTC
.,TRBJ2-2,TRBV12-3/TRBV12-4,.,CASSFQVGTGELFF,TGTGCCAGCAGTTTTCAGGTTGGCACCGGGGAGCTGTTTTTT
.,TRBJ1-5,TRBV6-2/TRBV6-3,.,CASRQPTDNQPQHF,TGTGCCAGCAGACAACCGACAGACAATCAGCCCCAGCATTTT
few,TRBJ1-2,TRBV19,TRBD1,CASSMSGTGGDGYTF,TGTGCCAGTAGTATGTCCGGGACAGGGGGTGATGGCTACACCTTC
.,TRBJ2-7,TRBV29-1,TRBD1,CSVADRDSYEQYF,TGCAGCGTAGCAGACAGGGATTCCTACGAGCAGTACTTC
few,TRBJ2-3,TRBV7-7,.,CASSLWGGTDTQYF,TGTGCCAGCAGCTTATGGGGGGGCACAGATACGCAGTATTTT
few,TRBJ2-5,TRBV11-2,.,CASSINPGGAETQYF,TGTGCCAGCAGCATCAATCCGGGGGGCGCTGAGACCCAGTACTTC
.,TRBJ1-1,TRBV10-3,.,CAISESVGQNTEAFF,TGTGCCATCAGTGAGTCAGTGGGGCAAAACACTGAAGCTTTCTTT
few,TRBJ2-3,TRBV12-3/TRBV12-4,.,CASTSGADTQYF,TGTGCCAGCACCTCAGGGGCAGATACGCAGTATTTT
.,TRBJ1-6,TRBV27,TRBD1,CASSPGQGDSPLHF,TGTGCCAGCAGTCCGGGACAGGGAGATTCACCCCTCCACTTT
.,TRBJ2-5,TRBV6-1,TRBD1,CASSQRQGPVSFQETQYF,TGTGCCAGCAGTCAACGACAGGGTCCCGTTTCCTTTCAAGAGACCCAGTACTTC
few,TRBJ2-7,TRBV20-1,.,CSASPPQVLYEQYF,TGCAGTGCTAGTCCCCCACAGGTTCTATACGAGCAGTACTTC
.,TRBJ1-1,TRBV7-8,.,CASSPYGGPTEAFF,TGTGCCAGCAGTCCCTACGGGGGGCCCACTGAAGCTTTCTTT
.,TRBJ2-3,TRBV4-1,.,CASSQEDFARTQYF,TGCGCCAGCAGCCAAGAGGACTTCGCAAGGACGCAGTATTTT
few,TRBJ1-1,TRBV4-1,.,CASSQTSGMNTEAFF,TGCGCCAGCAGCCAGACCTCTGGGATGAACACTGAAGCTTTCTTT
.,TRBJ2-1,TRBV12-3/TRBV12-4,.,CASRPFGGLQSSYNEQFF,TGTGCCAGCAGACCCTTCGGGGGGCTGCAGAGCTCCTACAATGAGCAGTTCTTC
few,TRBJ2-7,TRBV7-8,.,CASSLSTAPVREQYF,TGTGCCAGCAGCTTATCGACGGCGCCAGTGCGCGAGCAGTACTTC
few,TRBJ1-1,TRBV4-2,.,CASSQERGKGTEAFF,TGTGCCAGCAGCCAAGAAAGGGGTAAGGGCACTGAAGCTTTCTTT
.,TRBJ1-5,TRBV19,.,CASSIQGGGGRSNQPQHF,TGTGCCAGTAGTATACAGGGTGGAGGGGGAAGGAGCAATCAGCCCCAGCATTTT
few,TRBJ1-5,TRBV4-1,TRBD1,CASSQEVRQGNQPQHF,TGCGCCAGCAGCCAAGAAGTAAGACAGGGAAATCAGCCCCAGCATTTT
few,TRBJ2-3,TRBV6-2/TRBV6-3,TRBD2,CASSYPRTSGGWTDTQYF,TGTGCCAGCAGTTACCCCCGGACTAGCGGGGGATGGACAGATACGCAGTATTTT
.,TRBJ2-7,TRBV5-1,.,CASSLATGQSPYEQYF,TGCGCCAGCAGCTTGGCCACGGGACAAAGTCCCTACGAGCAGTACTTC
.,TRBJ2-3,TRBV7-2,TRBD2,CASSAGTSKDTQYF,TGTGCCAGCAGCGCCGGGACTAGTAAGGATACGCAGTATTTT
.,TRBJ2-7,TRBV7-3,.,CASSVQGDYEQYF,TGTGCCAGCAGCGTTCAGGGTGACTACGAGCAGTACTTC
.,TRBJ1-2,TRBV11-2,TRBD1,CASSPGQGAGYGYTF,TGTGCCAGCAGCCCGGGACAGGGGGCGGGCTATGGCTACACCTTC
.,TRBJ1-1,TRBV7-2,.,CASSGLGSGTEAFF,TGTGCCAGCAGCGGTTTGGGATCGGGCACTGAAGCTTTCTTT
.,TRBJ1-2,TRBV4-1,.,CASSQVGEANYGYTF,TGCGCCAGCAGCCAAGTCGGCGAGGCTAACTATGGCTACACCTTC
few,TRBJ1-2,TRBV13,.,CASSLVGDDGYTF,TGTGCCAGCAGCTTAGTAGGGGACGATGGCTACACCTTC
.,TRBJ1-2,TRBV7-2,TRBD1,CASSFETGNGYTF,TGTGCCAGCAGCTTTGAGACAGGGAATGGCTACACCTTC
.,TRBJ1-6,TRBV27,.,CASSLSGGPSNSPLHF,TGTGCCAGCAGTTTAAGTGGGGGACCGTCCAATTCACCCCTCCACTTT
few,TRBJ2-1,TRBV4-3,.,CASSQESRLSSYNEQFF,TGCGCCAGCAGCCAAGAATCGCGCCTGAGCTCCTACAATGAGCAGTTCTTC
.,TRBJ1-2,TRBV29-1,.,CSVIRGDEGNYGYTF,TGCAGCGTTATCAGAGGGGATGAGGGAAACTATGGCTACACCTTC
medium-sized,TRBJ1-1,TRBV7-2,.,CASSWTGRTEAFF,TGTGCCAGCAGCTGGACGGGACGCACTGAAGCTTTCTTT